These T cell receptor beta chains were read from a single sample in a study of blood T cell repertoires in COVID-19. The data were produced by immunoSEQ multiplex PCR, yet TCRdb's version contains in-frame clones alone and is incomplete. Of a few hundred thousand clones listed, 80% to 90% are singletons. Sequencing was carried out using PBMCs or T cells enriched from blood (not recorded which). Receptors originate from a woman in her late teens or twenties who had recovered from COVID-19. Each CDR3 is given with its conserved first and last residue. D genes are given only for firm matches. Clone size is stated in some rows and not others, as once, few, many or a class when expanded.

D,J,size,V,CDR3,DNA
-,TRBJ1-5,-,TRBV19,CASSIGQFSNQPQHF,TGTGCCAGTAGTATTGGTCAGTTTAGCAATCAGCCCCAGCATTTT
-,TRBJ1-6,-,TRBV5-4,CASSPDRLYSPLHF,TGTGCCAGCAGCCCGGACAGACTTTATTCACCCCTCCACTTT
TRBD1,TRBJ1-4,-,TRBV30,CAWSLEGDRGSNEKLFF,TGTGCCTGGAGTCTCGAGGGGGACAGGGGCTCTAATGAAAAACTGTTTTTT
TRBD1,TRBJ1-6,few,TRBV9,CASSVGQGATSPLHF,TGTGCCAGCAGCGTGGGACAGGGGGCAACTTCACCCCTCCACTTT
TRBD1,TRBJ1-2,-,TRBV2,CASTQGQAGPNYGYTF,TGTGCCAGCACCCAAGGACAGGCGGGACCTAACTATGGCTACACCTTC
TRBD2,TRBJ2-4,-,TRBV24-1,CATSDLRLAGPKNIQYF,TGTGCCACCAGTGATTTGAGACTAGCGGGCCCAAAAAACATTCAGTACTTC
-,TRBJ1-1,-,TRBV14,CASSQVGGYEAFF,TGTGCCAGCAGCCAAGTAGGCGGATATGAAGCTTTCTTT
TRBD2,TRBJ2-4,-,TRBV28,CASSLAGLDIGVGIQYF,TGTGCCAGCAGTTTAGCGGGACTAGATATTGGGGTCGGCATTCAGTACTTC
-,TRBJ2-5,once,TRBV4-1,CASSQEQGFSQETQYF,TGCGCCAGCAGCCAAGAACAGGGATTTAGCCAAGAGACCCAGTACTTC
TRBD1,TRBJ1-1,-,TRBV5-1,CASSPFVGQGKNTEAFF,TGCGCCAGCAGCCCATTCGTGGGACAGGGGAAGAACACTGAAGCTTTCTTT
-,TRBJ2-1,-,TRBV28,CASTGVSSYNEQFF,TGTGCCAGCACGGGGGTAAGCTCCTACAATGAGCAGTTCTTC
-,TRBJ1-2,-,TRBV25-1,CASSGGGTYYGYTF,TGTGCCAGCAGTGGCGGCGGAACTTACTATGGCTACACCTTC
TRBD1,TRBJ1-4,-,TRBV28,CASVGGTGVEKLFF,TGTGCCAGTGTAGGTGGGACAGGGGTTGAAAAACTGTTTTTT
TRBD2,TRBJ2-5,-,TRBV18,CASSPTSGEETQYF,TGTGCCAGCTCACCAACTAGCGGGGAAGAGACCCAGTACTTC
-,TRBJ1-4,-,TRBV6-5,CASSPGRRNEKLFF,TGTGCCAGCAGCCCAGGAAGGCGTAATGAAAAACTGTTTTTT
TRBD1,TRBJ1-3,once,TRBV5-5,CASSTQGDTIYF,TGTGCCAGCAGCACACAGGGGGACACCATATATTTT
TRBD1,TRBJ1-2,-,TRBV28,CASSPPDRVYYGYTF,TGTGCCAGCAGTCCCCCGGACAGGGTCTACTATGGCTACACCTTC
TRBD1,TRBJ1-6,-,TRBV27,CASSWGQGGSAHNSPLHF,TGTGCCAGCAGTTGGGGACAGGGGGGTTCGGCCCATAATTCACCCCTCCACTTT
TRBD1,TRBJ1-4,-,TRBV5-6,CASSLTGQGQWEKLFF,TGTGCCAGCAGCTTGACGGGACAGGGACAGTGGGAAAAACTGTTTTTT
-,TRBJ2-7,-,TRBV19,CASSPRPYEQYF,TGTGCCAGTAGTCCGCGTCCCTACGAGCAGTACTTC
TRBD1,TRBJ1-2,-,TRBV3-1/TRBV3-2,CASSGMPGQAFSYTF,TGTGCCAGCAGCGGTATGCCGGGACAGGCGTTTAGCTACACCTTC
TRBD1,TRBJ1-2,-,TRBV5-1,CASSRDSEYGYTF,TGCGCCAGCAGCAGGGACAGTGAATATGGCTACACCTTC
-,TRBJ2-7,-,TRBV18,CASSPPTGTDEQYF,TGTGCCAGCTCACCACCAACAGGGACGGACGAGCAGTACTTC
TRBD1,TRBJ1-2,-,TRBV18,CASSPLGTGREAVYGYTF,TGTGCCAGCTCCCCCCTCGGGACAGGGAGGGAGGCCGTCTATGGCTACACCTTC
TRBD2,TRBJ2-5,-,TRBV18,CASSLDRLAGWETQYF,TGTGCCAGCTCACTAGATCGACTAGCGGGGTGGGAGACCCAGTACTTC
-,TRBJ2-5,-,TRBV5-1,CASRTSTGYQETQYF,TGCGCCAGCAGAACCTCGACAGGATATCAAGAGACCCAGTACTTC
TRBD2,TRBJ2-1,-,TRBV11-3,CASSHGTSGGDPFF,TGTGCCAGCAGCCACGGGACTAGCGGGGGGGATCCGTTCTTC
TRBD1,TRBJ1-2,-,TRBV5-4,CASSGQTGQGWGDVYGYTF,TGTGCCAGCAGCGGACAGACGGGACAGGGGTGGGGTGATGTCTATGGCTACACCTTC
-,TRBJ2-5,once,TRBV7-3,CASSLSKQETQYF,TGTGCCAGCAGCTTATCTAAACAAGAGACCCAGTACTTC
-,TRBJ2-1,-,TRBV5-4,CASSPGTRGINEQFF,TGTGCCAGCAGTCCCGGGACTCGGGGGATCAATGAGCAGTTCTTC
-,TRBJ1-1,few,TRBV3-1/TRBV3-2,CASSQDPWTANTEAFF,TGTGCCAGCAGCCAAGATCCCTGGACAGCGAACACTGAAGCTTTCTTT
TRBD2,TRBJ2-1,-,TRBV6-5,CASHPSGLSYNEQFF,TGTGCCAGTCACCCTAGCGGACTCTCCTACAATGAGCAGTTCTTC
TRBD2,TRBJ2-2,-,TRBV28,CASRPGLAVKNTGELFF,TGTGCCAGCAGACCGGGACTAGCAGTTAAAAACACCGGGGAGCTGTTTTTT
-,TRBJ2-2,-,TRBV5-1,CASSSQGIPGELFF,TGCGCCAGCAGCTCGCAGGGGATTCCCGGGGAGCTGTTTTTT
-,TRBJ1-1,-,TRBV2,CASSMNTMNTEAFF,TGTGCCAGCAGTATGAACACAATGAACACTGAAGCTTTCTTT
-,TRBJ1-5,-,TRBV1,CTSSQGGGNQPQHF,TGCACCAGCAGCCAAGGGGGCGGCAATCAGCCCCAGCATTTT
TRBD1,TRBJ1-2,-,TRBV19,CASSIVSTDRTVGGYTF,TGTGCCAGTAGTATAGTTTCTACGGACAGGACGGTCGGGGGCTACACCTTC
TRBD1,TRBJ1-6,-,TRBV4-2,CASSQGTGTGAFNSPLHF,TGTGCCAGCAGCCAAGGGACCGGGACAGGGGCTTTCAATTCACCCCTCCACTTT
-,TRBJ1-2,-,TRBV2,CASSEFQSPRGGYTF,TGTGCCAGCAGTGAATTCCAGAGCCCGAGAGGTGGCTACACCTTC
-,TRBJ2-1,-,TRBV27,CASSLKGVLSYNEQFF,TGTGCCAGCAGTTTAAAGGGGGTCCTCTCCTACAATGAGCAGTTCTTC
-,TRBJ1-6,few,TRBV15,CATSGAGDSPLHF,TGTGCCACCAGCGGGGCGGGGGATTCACCCCTCCACTTT
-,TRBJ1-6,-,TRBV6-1,CASSEPEAPLNSPLHF,TGTGCCAGCAGTGAACCGGAGGCCCCTCTTAATTCACCCCTCCACTTT
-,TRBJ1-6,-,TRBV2,CASGGDAYNSPLHF,TGTGCCAGCGGAGGGGACGCCTATAATTCACCCCTCCACTTT
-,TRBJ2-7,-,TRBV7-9,CASSSDSNYEQYF,TGTGCCAGCAGCTCCGACTCAAATTACGAGCAGTACTTC
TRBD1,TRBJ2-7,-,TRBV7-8,CASSLGTGGWYEQYF,TGTGCCAGCAGCTTAGGGACAGGGGGCTGGTACGAGCAGTACTTC
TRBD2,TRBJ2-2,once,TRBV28,CASSLPTSGGTGELFF,TGTGCCAGCAGTTTACCGACTAGCGGGGGTACCGGGGAGCTGTTTTTT
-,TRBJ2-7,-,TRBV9,CASSVEADIRYEQYF,TGTGCCAGCAGCGTAGAGGCAGACATCAGGTACGAGCAGTACTTC
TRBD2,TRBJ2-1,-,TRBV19,CASRGWTSVREYNEQFF,TGTGCCAGTAGGGGATGGACTAGCGTCCGCGAGTACAATGAGCAGTTCTTC
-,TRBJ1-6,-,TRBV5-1,CASSLGGENSPLHF,TGCGCCAGCAGCTTGGGGGGGGAGAATTCACCCCTCCACTTT
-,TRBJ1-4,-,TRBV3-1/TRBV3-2,CASSTLWGGEKLFF,TGTGCCAGCAGCACATTGTGGGGCGGTGAAAAACTGTTTTTT
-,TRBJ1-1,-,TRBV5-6,CASSLTWGPTEAFF,TGTGCCAGCAGCTTGACTTGGGGCCCGACTGAAGCTTTCTTT
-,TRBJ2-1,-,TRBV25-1,CASSELNEQFF,TGTGCCAGCAGTGAACTCAATGAGCAGTTCTTC